This T cell receptor (beta chain) was identified in a study of T cells of healthy individuals. Deletions cut 3 bases from V and 0 bases from J, with 13 bases between. CDR3 length equals 16 residues. CDR1 and CDR2 from the germline V gene are LGHDT and YNNKEL (reference sequence). TCRdb re-called the 5' RACE reads with MiXCR, one entry per CDR3 protein. Of about 41,000 distinct CDR3 sequences in the sample, 4.5% are singletons; the top ten hold over 8.5%. This chain uses TRBV3-1 with TRBJ2-3; tentative D call: TRBD1 (5 bases). This receptor was obtained from a human donor in good health. The CDR3 DNA is TGTGCCAGCAGCCAGTTACAGGCTATCAGCACAGATACGCAGTATTTT. It yields the protein CASSQLQAISTDTQYF.